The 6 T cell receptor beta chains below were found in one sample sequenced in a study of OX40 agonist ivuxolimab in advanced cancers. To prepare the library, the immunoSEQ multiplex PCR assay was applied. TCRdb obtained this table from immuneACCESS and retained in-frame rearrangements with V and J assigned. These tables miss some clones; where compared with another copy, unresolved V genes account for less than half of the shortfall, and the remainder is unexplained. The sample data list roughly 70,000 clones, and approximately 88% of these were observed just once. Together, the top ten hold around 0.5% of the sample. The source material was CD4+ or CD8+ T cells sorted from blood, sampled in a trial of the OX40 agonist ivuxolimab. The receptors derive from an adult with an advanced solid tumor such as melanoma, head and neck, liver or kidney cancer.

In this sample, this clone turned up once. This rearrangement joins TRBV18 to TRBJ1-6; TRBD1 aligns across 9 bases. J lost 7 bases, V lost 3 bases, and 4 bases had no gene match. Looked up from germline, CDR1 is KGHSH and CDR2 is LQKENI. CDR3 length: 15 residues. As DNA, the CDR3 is TGTGCCAGCTCACCTACGGGACAGGGAAATTCACCCCTCCACTTT. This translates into CASSPTGQGNSPLHF.

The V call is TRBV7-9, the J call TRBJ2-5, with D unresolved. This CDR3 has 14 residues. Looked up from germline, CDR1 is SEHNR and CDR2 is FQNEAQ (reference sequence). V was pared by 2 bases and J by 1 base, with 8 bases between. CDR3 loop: CASSLKTAQETQYF. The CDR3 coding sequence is TGTGCCAGCAGCTTAAAAACAGCCCAAGAGACCCAGTACTTC.

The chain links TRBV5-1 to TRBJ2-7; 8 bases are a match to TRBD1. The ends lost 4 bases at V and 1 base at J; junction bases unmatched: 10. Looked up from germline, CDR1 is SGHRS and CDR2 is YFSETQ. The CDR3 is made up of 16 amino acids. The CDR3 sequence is CASSPRSGGISYEQYF. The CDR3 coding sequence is TGCGCCAGCAGCCCCCGGTCAGGGGGCATATCCTACGAGCAGTACTTC.

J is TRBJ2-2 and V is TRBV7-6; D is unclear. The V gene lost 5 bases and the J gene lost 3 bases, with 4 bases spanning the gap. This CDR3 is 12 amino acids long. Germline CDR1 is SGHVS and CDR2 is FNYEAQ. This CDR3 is CASSPYTGELFF. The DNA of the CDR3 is TGTGCCAGCAGCCCGTACACCGGGGAGCTGTTTTTT.

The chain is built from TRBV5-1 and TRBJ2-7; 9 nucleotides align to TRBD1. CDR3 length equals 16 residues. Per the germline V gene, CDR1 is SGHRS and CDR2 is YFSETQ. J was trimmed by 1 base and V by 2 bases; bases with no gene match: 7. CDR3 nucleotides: TGCGCCAGCAGCTTACCCACAGGGGGCGGGTCCTACGAGCAGTACTTC. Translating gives CASSLPTGGGSYEQYF.

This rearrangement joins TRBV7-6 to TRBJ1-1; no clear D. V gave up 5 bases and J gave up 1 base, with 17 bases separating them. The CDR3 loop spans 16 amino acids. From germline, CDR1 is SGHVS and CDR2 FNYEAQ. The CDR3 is CASSPLSPGANTEAFF. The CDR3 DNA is TGTGCCAGCAGCCCTTTGTCGCCGGGAGCGAACACTGAAGCTTTCTTT.